This T cell receptor (beta chain) was documented in a study of blood T cell repertoires in COVID-19. Exposed enrollees had met someone with a PCR-confirmed or clinician-diagnosed COVID-19 case at some point within the 2 weeks before study entry. Original analysis: Scientists estimated how many nucleated cells there were by amplifying reference gene primers. Libraries were prepared by immunoSEQ multiplex PCR; TCRdb keeps only in-frame clonotypes and omits some of them. V and J calls and clone size are as listed in that table; D and trimming were resolved from the DNA. The sample has hundreds of thousands of clones, approximately 86% seen once. Germline CDR1 and CDR2: MNHEY and SMNVEV (reference sequence). There are 12 residues in the CDR3. After removal of 4 bases from V and 11 bases from J, the junction contained 6 bases not matched to a gene.

V usage is TRBV27 and J usage is TRBJ1-1, with 8 bases lining up with TRBD1. Sequenced sample: PBMCs or T cells enriched from blood (not recorded which). This receptor was obtained from a woman in her 30s who had been exposed to COVID-19. CDR3: CASSSTGAQAFF. The CDR3 bases are TGTGCCAGCAGTTCGACAGGGGCGCAGGCTTTCTTT.